The 10 T cell receptor beta chains listed next were all sequenced from one sample in a study of CD8+CD57+ T cells in acquired aplastic anemia (dated by TCRdb to the late 2010s). Reads for this sample came from an Illumina HiSeq 2000. Profiling of TCR beta VDJ combinations and CDR3 sequences used genomic DNA as the template. TCRdb reprocessing: public reads trimmed at Q25 with fastp, clones called with MiXCR, in-frame beta chains kept. Rows are unified per CDR3 protein, each entry keeping the most common DNA and genes. The sample table records 200,000 to 300,000 distinct CDR3 sequences; approximately 82% of these occur just once. The ten largest clones capture 40% to 55% of the sample. Expansion of CD8+CD57+ cells had been shown by flow cytometry in the patients chosen for sequencing. Input material: sorted CD4+, CD8+, or CD8+CD57+ T cells (not recorded which) from PBMCs. The receptor set was obtained from a human donor with aplastic anemia.

Remarks on this clonotype: At one end, the junction sequence differs from germline, possibly due to a read error. This rearrangement joins TRBV2 to TRBJ2-5; D possibly corresponds to TRBD2 (6 bases). CDR3 length: 12 amino acids. CDR1 is SNHLY and CDR2 is FYNNEI in the germline V gene. The CDR3 spells CAGKGGGVTESF. The DNA of the CDR3 is TGTGCCGGCAAGGGTGGCGGGGTAACTGAGTCTTTC.

This clonotype occurred a few times. One end of the junction varies from germline; a read error may be responsible. The chain carries TRBV5-5 and TRBJ1-1; D not certain. The germline CDR1 and CDR2 sequences are SGHKS and YYEKEE (reference sequence). CDR3 length: 15 amino acids. In nucleotides, the CDR3 is TGTGCCAGCGGCTTGGAGCGGGCAGGGAACACTGAAGCTTTCTTT. It is translated as CASGLERAGNTEAFF.

Remarks on this clonotype: At one of its ends the junction is not consistent with the germline gene, which may arise from a read error. J is TRBJ1-2 and V is TRBV11-1, with unresolved D. This CDR3 spans 16 amino acids. Germline V gene data show CDR1 as SGHAT and CDR2 as FQDESV (reference sequence). Here the CDR3 reads CASSSGTEGLVYGYTF. In DNA, the CDR3 is TGCGCCAGCAGCTCCGGCACTGAAGGGCTCGTATATGGCTACACCTTC.

The chain couples TRBV11-1 to TRBJ1-6; D gene unclear. The CDR3 loop spans 14 amino acids. With 5 bases removed from V and 9 bases from J, the gap between germline ends came to 14 bases. In germline, CDR1 is SGHAT, CDR2 FQDESV (reference sequence). The CDR3 nucleotides are TGTGCCAGCAGCCATGTCACTTTCGGTTCACCCCTCCACTTT. This codes for CASSHVTFGSPLHF.

This clonotype was seen at least ten times. The genes are TRBV2 and TRBJ2-7; no firm D call. The CDR3 length is 11 residues. Deletions cut 6 bases from V and 2 bases from J, with 5 bases between. The germline V gene encodes CDR1 SNHLY and CDR2 FYNNEI. The CDR3 bases are TGTGCCAGCAGAGATACCTACGAGCAGTACGTC. Encoded protein: CASRDTYEQYV.

There are many counts of this clonotype. The CDR3 is CASSQGDRRGYTF. CDR3 nucleotides: TGTGCCAGCAGCCAAGGGGACCGAAGGGGCTACACCTTC. The V call is TRBV3-1, the J call TRBJ1-2; weak D call: TRBD1 (5 bases). Germline-derived CDR1 and CDR2 are LGHDT and YNNKEL (reference sequence). The V gene lost 1 base and the J gene lost 8 bases, with 11 bases spanning the gap. The CDR3 has 13 residues. Looking up the rest from reference TRBV3-1 and TRBJ1-2 gives the full variable domain: DTAVSQTPKYLVTQMGNDKSIKCEQNLGHDTMYWYKQDSKKFLKIMFSYNNKELIINETVPNRFSPKSPDKAHLNLHINSLELGDSAVYFCASSQGDRRGYTFGSGTRLTVV.

As for this clonotype: The junction departs from germline at one end; a sequencing error may be responsible. The CDR3 coding sequence is TGTGCCAGCAGTGCCAAGAGACAGGGGGCGTACGAGCAGTACTTT. Translation gives CASSAKRQGAYEQYF. The chain links TRBV2 to TRBJ1-6; 10 bases fit TRBD1. CDR3 length: 15 residues. Germline V gene data show CDR1 as SNHLY and CDR2 as FYNNEI.

This clonotype was counted once. The conserved phenylalanine or tryptophan normally closing the CDR3 is absent here, so this likely arose from a read error. No DNA is shown, since the ends of the CDR3 on it are uncertain; the CDR3 is the one TCRdb lists. V usage is TRBV7-9 and J usage is TRBJ2-3; the table's D call, TRBD1, was not checked against the DNA. Germline-derived CDR1 and CDR2 are SEHNR and FQNEAQ (reference sequence). The CDR3 is 13 residues long, ends included. CDR3 region: CAGQGARKTQYFG.

Comments on this clonotype: This likely comes from a read error, as the CDR3 has no conserved phenylalanine or tryptophan at its end. Because the CDR3's place on the DNA is in doubt, the DNA is left out and the CDR3 is given as listed by TCRdb. The chain couples TRBV9 to TRBJ1-6. Looked up from germline, CDR1 is SGDLS and CDR2 is YYNGEE. Counting both end residues, the CDR3 totals 13 amino acids. The CDR3 reads CASGVGRNTQYLV.

To note about this clonotype: The junction does not match germline at one end; this may be a read error. This CDR3 reads CASSLVGTTAYEHF. CDR3 DNA sequence: TGTGCCAGCAGCTTAGTAGGCACTACCGCCTACGAGCATTTT. The rearrangement links TRBV7-2 to TRBJ2-3, with D hard to call. Germline loops: CDR1 SGHTA, CDR2 FQGNSA. The CDR3 runs to 14 residues.